This T cell receptor beta chain was recorded in a study of cytomegalovirus exposure and HLA in healthy donors. Study observations and caveats: Many donors carried some public TCRs, although rarity characterized most TCR sequences. The tendency of first-cohort TCR clusters to co-occur in the 120 or so validation repertoires was the finding of a later analysis.

Turning to this clone: Its antigen is not identified.

V trimming: 3 bases; J trimming: 0 bases; junction bases outside the gene matches: 1. Germline CDR1 is MNHEY and CDR2 is SVGAGI. The CDR3 length is 15 residues. This table comes from immunoSEQ multiplex PCR, and its TCRdb copy is limited to in-frame clones, with some not included. Here the sample spans approximately 190,000 clones, around 84% being singletons. The sample comprised PBMCs. This clonotype was sampled from a young man in good health and CMV-seropositive. V and J are TRBV6-5 and TRBJ2-2, with 7 nucleotides matching TRBD2. This CDR3 reads CASSYGLANTGELFF. The CDR3 DNA is TGTGCCAGCAGTTATGGACTAGCGAACACCGGGGAGCTGTTTTTT.